Listed here are 14 T cell receptor beta chains from one sample, sequenced in a study of CD8 T cells in Susac syndrome (dated by TCRdb to about 2019). Library creation used the immunoSEQ multiplex PCR assay. RNA was extracted using the RNeasy kit, and about 0.45 to 1 microgram was reverse transcribed with random hexamers. The public sequencing data were trimmed at Q25 with fastp and processed into clonotypes with MiXCR by TCRdb, which kept only in-frame beta chains. Each CDR3 protein gets just one entry, which takes the most common genes and DNA from the rows behind it. The table for this sample lists some 260,000 distinct CDR3 sequences; 70% to 90% of them were counted only once. The ten most abundant clones make up over 0.1% of the sample. The sequencing sample was made of CD8+ T cells from PBMCs. The receptors come from a human donor with multiple sclerosis.

The chain has TRBV12-3 or TRBV12-4 and TRBJ1-2; D is uncertain. This CDR3 region has 14 residues. V lost 2 bases to trimming and J lost 0 bases, with 7 bases between them. The CDR3 here is CASSLSPSNYGYTF. The DNA for the CDR3 is TGTGCCAGCAGTTTATCACCCTCTAACTATGGCTACACCTTC.

This clonotype was seen a few times. This chain joins TRBV27 and TRBJ1-1; D is unresolved. The CDR3 contains 11 residues. Germline CDR1 and CDR2: MNHEY and SMNVEV (reference sequence). Trimming stripped 3 bases from V and 8 bases from J, with 7 bases between. The CDR3 DNA reads as TGTGCCAGCAGTTTTGGCAGGGAAGCTTTCTTT. Residues: CASSFGREAFF.

In DNA form, the CDR3 reads TGTGCCAGCAGCCGGGGACTAGCGGGAATCTATGAGCAGTTCTTC. Translating gives CASSRGLAGIYEQFF. The rearrangement uses TRBV7-8 and TRBJ2-1, with 13 positions matching TRBD2. The germline V gene has CDR1 SGHVS and CDR2 FQNEAQ. The CDR3 consists of 15 residues. The V segment lost 5 bases and the J segment 8 bases; nucleotides outside the gene matches: 6.

The chain is built from TRBV30 and TRBJ2-3, with 7 nucleotides matching TRBD2. With 3 bases clipped from V and 2 bases from J, the junction kept 8 bases outside the gene matches. The length of the CDR3 is 15 residues. Germline values: CDR1 GTSNPN, CDR2 SVGIG (reference sequence). Written as DNA, the CDR3 is TGTGCCTGGAGCGAGGGAGCGGGGTCCACAGATACGCAGTATTTT. It is translated as CAWSEGAGSTDTQYF.

The chain combines TRBV28 with TRBJ1-1; no firm D call. In germline, CDR1 is MDHEN, CDR2 SYDVKM. The V gene lost 7 bases and the J gene lost 0 bases, with 12 bases spanning the gap. The CDR3 loop spans 14 amino acids. The CDR3 sequence: CASMYVGMNTEAFF. CDR3 nucleotides: TGTGCCAGCATGTATGTAGGGATGAACACTGAAGCTTTCTTT.

The CDR3 DNA is TGTGCCGGCGGGACATCCTACGAGCAGTACTTC. Encoded protein: CAGGTSYEQYF. The chain combines TRBV2 with TRBJ2-7; perhaps D is TRBD1 or TRBD2 (6 bases each). Trimming removed 11 bases at V and 1 base at J, with 9 bases between. CDR3 length: 11 residues. CDR1 is SNHLY, CDR2 FYNNEI, per germline.

This clonotype was observed a handful of times. The V call is TRBV20-1, the J call TRBJ2-1, with D unclear. The CDR3 consists of 15 residues. Between the trimmed V and J ends, which lost 0 bases and 4 bases, there was a span of 13 bases. Germline assignment: CDR1 DFQATT and CDR2 SNEGSKA (reference sequence). This chain's CDR3 is CSARDLAAFYNEQFF. In DNA form, the CDR3 reads TGCAGTGCTAGAGATCTTGCCGCCTTTTACAATGAGCAGTTCTTC.

In DNA form, the CDR3 reads TGCAGTGCTAGGGACAGGGAAGCCGCCTACGAGCAGTACTTC. Its translation: CSARDREAAYEQYF. V gene TRBV20-1 combines with J gene TRBJ2-7, with TRBD1 matching 8 bases. CDR1 is DFQATT and CDR2 is SNEGSKA in the germline V gene (reference sequence). The CDR3 is made up of 14 amino acids. With V trimmed by 3 bases and J by 2 bases, 6 bases remained unmatched.

This chain joins TRBV5-4 and TRBJ2-1; either TRBD1 or TRBD2 may fit D (5 bases each). This CDR3 is 15 amino acids long. Trimming pared 0 bases from V and 3 bases from J, leaving 10 bases between. Germline assignment: CDR1 SGHNT and CDR2 YYREEE (reference sequence). In nucleotides, the CDR3 is TGTGCCAGCAGCTTGGGAGGGGAAATCTACAATGAGCAGTTCTTC. As protein: CASSLGGEIYNEQFF.

The chain recombines TRBV12-3 or TRBV12-4 with TRBJ1-1; TRBD1 matches 8 bases. Unmatched junction bases numbered 5, after V lost 7 bases and J lost 4 bases. The CDR3 is made up of 13 amino acids. CDR3 amino acids: CASTGTGGTEAFF. In DNA, the CDR3 is TGTGCCAGCACCGGCACAGGGGGCACTGAAGCTTTCTTT.

The genes are TRBV12-3 or TRBV12-4 and TRBJ2-2; no firm D call. V was trimmed by 5 bases and J by 4 bases, leaving 14 bases between them. The CDR3 covers 15 residues. This CDR3 is CASSTYLQGTGELFF. The CDR3 coding sequence is TGTGCCAGCAGTACGTATTTGCAAGGCACCGGGGAGCTGTTTTTT.

V gene TRBV6-6 combines with J gene TRBJ2-1; tentative D call: TRBD1 (6 bases). The CDR3 is 15 residues long. Trimming removed 4 bases at V and 11 bases at J, with 21 bases between. The germline V gene has CDR1 MNHNY and CDR2 SVGAGI (reference sequence). The CDR3 DNA is TGTGCCAGCAGTTCTCCTTCTACTAGTTGGGGGCAGCAGTTCTTC. Translated: CASSSPSTSWGQQFF.

This chain connects TRBV2 to TRBJ2-2, with TRBD1 identical over 7 bases. This CDR3 has 15 residues. CDR1 is SNHLY and CDR2 is FYNNEI in the germline V gene. Trimming took 9 bases from V and 1 from J; bases not matched to a gene: 8. The CDR3 is CARETGQQNTGELFF. In DNA form, the CDR3 reads TGTGCCAGAGAAACGGGACAGCAGAACACCGGGGAGCTGTTTTTT.

V is TRBV7-9 and J is TRBJ1-1; TRBD1 matches at 7 bases. V was clipped by 6 bases and J by 4 bases; unmatched bases: 11. CDR3 length: 15 amino acids. Looked up from germline, CDR1 is SEHNR and CDR2 is FQNEAQ (reference sequence). The CDR3 region is CASRQTGDETTEAFF. The CDR3 nucleotides read TGTGCCAGCAGACAAACAGGGGACGAGACCACTGAAGCTTTCTTT.